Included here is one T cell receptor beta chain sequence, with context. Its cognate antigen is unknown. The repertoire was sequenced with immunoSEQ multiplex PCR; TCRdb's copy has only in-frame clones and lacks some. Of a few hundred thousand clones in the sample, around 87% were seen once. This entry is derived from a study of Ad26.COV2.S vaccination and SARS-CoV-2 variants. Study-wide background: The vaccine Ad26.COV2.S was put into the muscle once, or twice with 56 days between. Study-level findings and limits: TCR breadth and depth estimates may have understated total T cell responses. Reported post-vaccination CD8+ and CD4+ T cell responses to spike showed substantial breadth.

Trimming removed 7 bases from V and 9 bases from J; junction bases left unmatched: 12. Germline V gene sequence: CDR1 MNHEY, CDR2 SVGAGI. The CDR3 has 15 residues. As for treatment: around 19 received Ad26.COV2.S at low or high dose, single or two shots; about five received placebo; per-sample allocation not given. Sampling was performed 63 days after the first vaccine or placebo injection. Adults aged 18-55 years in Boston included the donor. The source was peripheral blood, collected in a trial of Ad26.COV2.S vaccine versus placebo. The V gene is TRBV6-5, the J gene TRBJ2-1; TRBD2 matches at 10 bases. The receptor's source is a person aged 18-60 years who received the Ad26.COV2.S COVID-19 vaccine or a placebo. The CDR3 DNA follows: TGTGCCAGCAAGGGGGCTAGCGGGAGTTTCGGTGAGCAGTTCTTC. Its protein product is CASKGASGSFGEQFF.